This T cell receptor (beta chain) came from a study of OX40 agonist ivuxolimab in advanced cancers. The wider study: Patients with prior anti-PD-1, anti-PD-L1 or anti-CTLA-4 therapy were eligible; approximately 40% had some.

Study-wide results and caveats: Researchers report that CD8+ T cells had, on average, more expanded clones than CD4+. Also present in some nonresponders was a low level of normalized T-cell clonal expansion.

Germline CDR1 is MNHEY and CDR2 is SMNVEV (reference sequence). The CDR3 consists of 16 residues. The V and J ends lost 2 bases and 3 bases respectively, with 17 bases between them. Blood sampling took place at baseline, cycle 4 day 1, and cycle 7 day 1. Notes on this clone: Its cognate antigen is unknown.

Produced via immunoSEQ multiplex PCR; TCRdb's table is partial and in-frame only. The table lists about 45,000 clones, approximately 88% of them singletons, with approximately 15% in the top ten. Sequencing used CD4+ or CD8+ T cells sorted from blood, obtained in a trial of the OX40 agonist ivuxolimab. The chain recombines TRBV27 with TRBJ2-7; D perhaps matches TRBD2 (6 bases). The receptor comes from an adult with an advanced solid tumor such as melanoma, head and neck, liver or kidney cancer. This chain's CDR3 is CASSLGAEGGLYEQYF. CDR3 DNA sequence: TGTGCCAGCAGTTTAGGTGCGGAGGGCGGACTCTACGAGCAGTACTTC.